The 7 T cell receptor beta chains presented below share a single source sample, sequenced in a study of CD8 T cells in Susac syndrome. Random hexamers served to reverse transcribe about 0.5 to 1 ug RNA. Each CDR3 protein gets one entry after TCRdb re-called the immunoSEQ multiplex PCR reads with MiXCR. The data show 90,000 to 150,000 distinct CDR3 sequences, with around 90% seen just once and approximately 0.13% held by the top ten. The sequenced material came from CD4+ T cells from PBMCs. The receptors originated from a human donor in good health.

The chain combines TRBV2 with TRBJ2-1; D not resolved. Germline-derived CDR1 and CDR2 are SNHLY and FYNNEI. V was pared by 6 bases and J by 3 bases, with 9 bases between. The CDR3 is 13 residues long. The CDR3 protein is CASSAQIYNEQFF. For the CDR3, the DNA is TGTGCCAGCAGCGCCCAGATCTACAATGAGCAGTTCTTC.

In its sample, this clonotype was seen a few times. This sequence joins TRBV6-2 or TRBV6-3 and TRBJ2-7; 7 bases are shared with TRBD1. This CDR3 comprises 17 residues. V gave up 7 bases and J gave up 2 bases; unmatched junction bases: 17. Germline CDR1 and CDR2: MNHEY and SVGEGT. Written as DNA, the CDR3 is TGTGCCAGCACCACCCAGAGTCCACAGGGGTTGACCTACGAGCAGTACTTC. Protein product: CASTTQSPQGLTYEQYF.

In its sample, this clonotype was seen a few times. The chain joins TRBV14 to TRBJ1-1, with D perhaps matching TRBD1 (6 bases). The CDR3 contains 11 residues. The germline gives CDR1 SGHDN, CDR2 FVKESK. The V and J ends lost 6 bases and 5 bases respectively, with 7 bases between them. The chain's CDR3 is CASSQGTEAFF. CDR3 DNA: TGTGCCAGCAGTCAGGGGACTGAAGCTTTCTTT.

The chain recombines TRBV10-3 with TRBJ1-1; D gene unclear. The CDR3 spans 11 residues. Germline lookup yields CDR1 ENHRY and CDR2 SYGVKD. V was cut by 2 bases and J by 7 bases, with 5 bases left in between. Here the CDR3 DNA reads TGTGCCATCAGTGAGCAACTTGAAGCTTTCTTT. Encoded protein: CAISEQLEAFF.

V usage is TRBV19 and J usage is TRBJ2-1; 8 nucleotides align to TRBD2. This CDR3 is 16 amino acids long. The ends lost 2 bases at V and 7 bases at J; junction bases unmatched: 10. CDR1 is LNHDA and CDR2 is SQIVND in the germline V gene (reference sequence). CDR3 sequence (DNA): TGTGCCAGTAGTATACCCACGGGGGGGCTGAGTAATGAGCAGTTCTTC. Translating it yields CASSIPTGGLSNEQFF.

The chain combines TRBV4-3 with TRBJ1-2, with D unresolved. This CDR3 comprises 15 residues. Germline-derived CDR1 and CDR2 are LGHNA and YSLEER. V lost 0 bases and J lost 4, with 12 bases in between. The CDR3 DNA sequence: TGCGCCAGCAGCCAAGAAAACGGTCCCGGCTATGGCTACACCTTC. Its protein is CASSQENGPGYGYTF.

The chain joins TRBV7-9 to TRBJ2-2, with TRBD2 matching over 7 bases. Germline trimming cut 5 bases from V and 4 bases from J; bases unmatched to any gene: 10. The CDR3 consists of 16 residues. CDR1 SEHNR and CDR2 FQNEAQ come from the germline V gene (reference sequence). CDR3 bases: TGTGCCAGCAGCCCCCTGGGAGGGAGTCGCACCGGGGAGCTGTTTTTT. Its protein is CASSPLGGSRTGELFF.